The rows below give T cell receptor beta chains drawn from one sample of a study of identical twins. TCRdb passed the 5' RACE reads through MiXCR, listing each CDR3 protein once. The repertoire holds approximately 620,000 distinct CDR3 sequences, with over 8.5% as singletons. The sample was also linked to a second study, of yellow fever vaccine responses in identical twins.

The sample consisted of PBMCs. The receptors here all came from a woman between 18 and 29 years old in good health. The CDR3 runs from the conserved cysteine through the conserved F or W. The D gene is left open where the match is weak. Expanded clones are given a class, and other clones once, few, many or no size at all.

TRBV11-2	.	.	TRBJ2-4	TGTGCCAGCAGCCTGATTGAGGGTGCAGCCAAAAACATTCAGTACTTC	CASSLIEGAAKNIQYF
TRBV29-1	.	many	TRBJ2-3	TGCAGCGTTGATGAGGGGGGAGTCACAGATACGCAGTATTTT	CSVDEGGVTDTQYF
TRBV2	.	.	TRBJ1-1	TGTGCCAGCACAGGGATGATGAACACTGAAGCTTTCTTT	CASTGMMNTEAFF
TRBV7-6	.	few	TRBJ2-7	TGTGCCAGCAGCTTAAACAAGGGGCGAGACACCATTTCCTACGAGCAGTACTTC	CASSLNKGRDTISYEQYF
TRBV6-5	TRBD2	many	TRBJ2-7	TGTGCCAGCAGTTACTCCCGCGGGAGGAACTACGAGCAGTACTTC	CASSYSRGRNYEQYF
TRBV5-1	.	.	TRBJ2-3	TGCGCCAGCAGCGGAAATTGGGGCACAGATACGCAGTATTTT	CASSGNWGTDTQYF
TRBV20-1	.	.	TRBJ2-5	TGCAGTGCTAGGAACAGACAGACCCAAGAGACCCAGTACTTC	CSARNRQTQETQYF
TRBV4-3	.	many	TRBJ2-1	TGCGCCAGCAGCCGCTTAGATGCAGGGACACCCCTGTTCTTC	CASSRLDAGTPLFF
TRBV29-1	.	.	TRBJ2-5	TGCAGCTACCCCGCGGCAGGGGTCAGGGAGACCCAGTACTTC	CSYPAAGVRETQYF
TRBV11-1	TRBD2	.	TRBJ2-3	TGTGCCAGCAGAACCACAGCGGGAGCTAGCACAGATACGCAGTATTTT	CASRTTAGASTDTQYF
TRBV6-2/TRBV6-3	.	few	TRBJ2-7	TGTGCCAGCACCAGGGACCCAGCCTACGAGCAGTACTTC	CASTRDPAYEQYF
TRBV5-1	.	many	TRBJ1-6	TGCGCCAGCAGCTTGGATGCGGGCTCCTATAATTCACCCCTCCACTTT	CASSLDAGSYNSPLHF
TRBV19	.	.	TRBJ2-2	TGTGCCAGTAGTAATCCGCTCCCGAACACCGGGGAGCTGTTTTTT	CASSNPLPNTGELFF
TRBV4-3	.	few	TRBJ1-2	TGCGCCAGCAGCCAAGGCCACCTACATAACTATGGCTACACCTTC	CASSQGHLHNYGYTF
TRBV9	TRBD2	few	TRBJ2-3	TGTGCCAGCAGCCAATACAGCGGGGGGGGCGCAGATACGCAGTATTTT	CASSQYSGGGADTQYF
TRBV6-1	.	.	TRBJ1-3	TGTGCCGGAGGGGATAAACGCACCATATATTTT	CAGGDKRTIYF
TRBV3-1	.	many	TRBJ2-2	TGTGCCAGCAGCCAAGAAGACCGTTACACCGGGGAGCTGTTTTTT	CASSQEDRYTGELFF
TRBV20-1	.	.	TRBJ2-6	TGCAGTGCTAGAGAAGGTATCTCTGGGGCCAACGTCCTGACTTTC	CSAREGISGANVLTF
TRBV20-1	TRBD2	.	TRBJ2-3	TGCAGTGCTAGAGTGACTAGCGGGAGCTCAGATACGCAGTATTTT	CSARVTSGSSDTQYF
TRBV4-1	.	once	TRBJ1-5	TGCGCCAGCAGCCAAGCACGAGAGGGGTACCTAAGCAATCAGCCCCAGCATTTT	CASSQAREGYLSNQPQHF
TRBV27	.	.	TRBJ2-5	TGTGCCAGCAGTTTATATGTGGCTTCTCAAGAGACCCAGTACTTC	CASSLYVASQETQYF
TRBV5-1	TRBD1	few	TRBJ2-1	TGCGCCAGCAGCTTGGGGGGACAGGGGCGTGAGCAGTTCTTC	CASSLGGQGREQFF
TRBV29-1	.	many	TRBJ2-4	TGCAGCGTCGGGGTAGCGTCGACCAAAAACATTCAGTACTTC	CSVGVASTKNIQYF
TRBV12-3/TRBV12-4	TRBD1	.	TRBJ2-1	TGTGCCAGCAGTTTAGGGGGACAGGGGGCTTACTACAATGAGCAGTTCTTC	CASSLGGQGAYYNEQFF
TRBV14	.	.	TRBJ2-2	TGTGCCAGCAGCCAAGGATTCAGGGATCCCCCCGGGGAGCTGTTTTTT	CASSQGFRDPPGELFF
TRBV6-5	.	few	TRBJ2-6	TGTGCCAGCAGTTACTCGCACTCCCTCTCCAACGTCCTGACTTTC	CASSYSHSLSNVLTF
TRBV5-4	.	.	TRBJ1-5	TGTGCCAGCAGCGCCTTGCCAGATAGCAATCAGCCCCAGCATTTT	CASSALPDSNQPQHF
TRBV11-3	TRBD2	many	TRBJ2-3	TGTGCCAGCAGCAGGGGACTAGCGGGAGGGAGCCCCACAGATACGCAGTATTTT	CASSRGLAGGSPTDTQYF
TRBV6-2/TRBV6-3	.	few	TRBJ2-1	TGTGCCAGCAGCAACAGAGGTCTTCACAATGAGCAGTTCTTC	CASSNRGLHNEQFF
TRBV11-2	.	.	TRBJ2-2	TGTGCCAGCAGCTTTGTCGCTGGCAGGGTGGTTGCCGGGGAGCTGTTTTTT	CASSFVAGRVVAGELFF
TRBV7-9	.	.	TRBJ2-7	TGTGCCCTCGAGGGGAGGAACTCCTACGAGCAGTACTTC	CALEGRNSYEQYF
TRBV6-5	TRBD1	many	TRBJ1-2	TGTGCCAGCAGTTACCAGGGGGCGGTAGGCTACACCTTC	CASSYQGAVGYTF
TRBV10-2	.	few	TRBJ2-7	TGCGCCAGCATGATCAGCCAAACCTACGAGCAGTACTTC	CASMISQTYEQYF
TRBV29-1	.	many	TRBJ2-1	TGCAGCGTAGAAGAGGGAAAGATTGGGTGGGATGAGCAGTTCTTC	CSVEEGKIGWDEQFF
TRBV20-1	.	many	TRBJ2-1	TGCAGTGCTAGAGACCGGGACAACGCGGGGGTAACCTACAATGAGCAGTTCTTC	CSARDRDNAGVTYNEQFF
TRBV25-1	.	few	TRBJ2-3	TGTGCCAGCAGTCCACAAGTCACAGATACGCAGTATTTT	CASSPQVTDTQYF
TRBV20-1	.	.	TRBJ1-4	TGCAGTGCCATAGGGGCGGGGGAAAAACTGTTTTTT	CSAIGAGEKLFF
TRBV15	TRBD2	many	TRBJ2-3	TGTGCCACCAGTCATAGCGGGGCTTACACAGATACGCAGTATTTT	CATSHSGAYTDTQYF
TRBV12-3/TRBV12-4	.	many	TRBJ1-5	TGTGCCAGCAGTTTTGTTAATGGGGGCAATAGCAATCAGCCCCAGCATTTT	CASSFVNGGNSNQPQHF
TRBV10-3	.	.	TRBJ1-2	TGTGCCATCAGGGCCCTGGCCGGCTACACCTTC	CAIRALAGYTF
TRBV15	.	few	TRBJ1-4	TGTGCCACCAGCAGAGAGGGACGGCCTAATGAAAAACTGTTTTTT	CATSREGRPNEKLFF
TRBV20-1	.	few	TRBJ2-3	TGCAGTGCTCGGTGGCCGGGCACAGATACGCAGTATTTT	CSARWPGTDTQYF
TRBV5-1	TRBD2	.	TRBJ2-7	TGCGCCAGCAGCCTAACGGCGACTAGCTTCTACGAGCAGTACTTC	CASSLTATSFYEQYF
TRBV12-3/TRBV12-4	.	many	TRBJ2-3	TGTGCCAGCAGTACCAGGGATGTGCCAGATACGCAGTATTTT	CASSTRDVPDTQYF
TRBV7-2	.	.	TRBJ2-7	TGTGCCAGCAGCTTAGGAGTCCCAGGGGCCTACGAGCAGTACTTC	CASSLGVPGAYEQYF
TRBV27	TRBD2	many	TRBJ2-5	TGTGCCAGCAGTTTTCGGGTAGCGGGGGGCAGAGAGACCCAGTACTTC	CASSFRVAGGRETQYF
TRBV11-2	TRBD1	few	TRBJ2-5	TGTGCCAGCAGCCTTGACAGGGGGCCCTCAGAGACCCAGTACTTC	CASSLDRGPSETQYF
TRBV12-3/TRBV12-4	TRBD1	many	TRBJ2-1	TGTGCCAGCAGTTCCCCCCAGGGGGCCACCTACAATGAGCAGTTCTTC	CASSSPQGATYNEQFF
TRBV7-8	TRBD1	many	TRBJ1-5	TGTGCCAGCAGCCCCGGGACAGGGAGCAATCAGCCCCAGCATTTT	CASSPGTGSNQPQHF
TRBV27	TRBD1	few	TRBJ2-7	TGTGCCAGCAGTTCCAAGGGGGCGGTGATCTCCTACGAGCAGTACTTC	CASSSKGAVISYEQYF
TRBV28	TRBD1	few	TRBJ2-7	TGTGCCAGCAGTTCCGCCGGGACAGATCCCTACGAGCAGTACTTC	CASSSAGTDPYEQYF
TRBV6-1	.	many	TRBJ2-2	TGTGCCAGCAGTCAAGGCCAGGGGATGGTTCGCACCGGGGAGCTGTTTTTT	CASSQGQGMVRTGELFF
TRBV24-1	.	many	TRBJ2-5	TGTGCCACCAGTAAAAGGGAAGGGACCCAGTACTTC	CATSKREGTQYF
TRBV5-1	TRBD1	.	TRBJ2-5	TGCGCCAGCAGCTTCTCCGGGACAGAAGAGACCCAGTACTTC	CASSFSGTEETQYF
TRBV5-1	.	few	TRBJ2-7	TGCGCCAGCAGCACGACTGAGACGAGCTCCTACGAGCAGTACTTC	CASSTTETSSYEQYF
TRBV12-3/TRBV12-4	.	many	TRBJ2-5	TGTGCCAGCAGTTTGGGCCAAGGGCAGCAAGAGACCCAGTACTTC	CASSLGQGQQETQYF
TRBV3-1	.	few	TRBJ2-1	TGTGCCAGCAGGACAGGAGGGCCGGGTGAGCAGTTCTTC	CASRTGGPGEQFF
TRBV4-1	.	few	TRBJ2-5	TGCGCCAGCGGCGGCGGGGAAACCCTCCGAAAGACCCAGTACTTC	CASGGGETLRKTQYF
TRBV5-1	TRBD1	many	TRBJ1-4	TGCGCCAGCAGATCGAACAGGGGCGATAATGAAAAACTGTTTTTT	CASRSNRGDNEKLFF